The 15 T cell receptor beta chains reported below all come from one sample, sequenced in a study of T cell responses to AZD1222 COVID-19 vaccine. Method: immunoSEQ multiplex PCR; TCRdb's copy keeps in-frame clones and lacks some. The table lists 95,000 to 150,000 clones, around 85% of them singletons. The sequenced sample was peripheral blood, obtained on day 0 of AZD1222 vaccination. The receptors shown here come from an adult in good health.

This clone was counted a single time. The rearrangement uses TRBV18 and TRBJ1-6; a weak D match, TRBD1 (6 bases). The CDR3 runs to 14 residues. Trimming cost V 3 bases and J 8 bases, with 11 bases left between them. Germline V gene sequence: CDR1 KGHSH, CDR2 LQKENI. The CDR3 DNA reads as TGTGCCAGCTCACCCGAGGGGGGCCATTCACCCCTCCACTTT. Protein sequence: CASSPEGGHSPLHF.

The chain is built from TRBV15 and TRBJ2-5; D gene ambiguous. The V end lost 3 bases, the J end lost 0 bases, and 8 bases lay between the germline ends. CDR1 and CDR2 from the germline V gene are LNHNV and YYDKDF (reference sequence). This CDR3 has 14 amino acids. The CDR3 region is CATSSPTHQETQYF. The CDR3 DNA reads TGTGCCACCAGCAGTCCCACACACCAAGAGACCCAGTACTTC. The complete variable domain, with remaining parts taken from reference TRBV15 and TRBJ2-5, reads DAMVIQNPRYQVTQFGKPVTLSCSQTLNHNVMYWYQQKSSQAPKLLFHYYDKDFNNEADTPDNFQSRRPNTSFCFLDIRSPGLGDTAMYLCATSSPTHQETQYFGPGTRLLVL.

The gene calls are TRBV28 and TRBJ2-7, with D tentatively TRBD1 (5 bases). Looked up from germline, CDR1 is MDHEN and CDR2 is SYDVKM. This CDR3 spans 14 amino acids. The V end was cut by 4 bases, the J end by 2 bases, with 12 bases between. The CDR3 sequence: CASSSRVPPYEQYF. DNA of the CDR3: TGTGCCAGCAGTTCCAGGGTACCTCCCTACGAGCAGTACTTC.

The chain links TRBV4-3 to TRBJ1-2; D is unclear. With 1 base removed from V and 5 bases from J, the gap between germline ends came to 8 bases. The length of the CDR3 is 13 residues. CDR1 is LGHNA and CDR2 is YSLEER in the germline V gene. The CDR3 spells CASSQGLTYGYTF. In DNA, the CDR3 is TGCGCCAGCAGCCAAGGGCTCACTTATGGCTACACCTTC.

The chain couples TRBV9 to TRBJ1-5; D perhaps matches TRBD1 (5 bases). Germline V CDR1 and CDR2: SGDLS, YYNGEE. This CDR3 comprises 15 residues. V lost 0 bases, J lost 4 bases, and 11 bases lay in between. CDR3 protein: CASSVAPGGNQPQHF. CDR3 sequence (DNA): TGTGCCAGCAGCGTAGCTCCGGGGGGAAATCAGCCCCAGCATTTT.

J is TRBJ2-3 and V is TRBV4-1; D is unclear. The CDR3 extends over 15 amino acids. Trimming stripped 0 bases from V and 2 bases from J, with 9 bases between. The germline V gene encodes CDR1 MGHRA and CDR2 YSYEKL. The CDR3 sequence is CASSQDGVSTDTQYF. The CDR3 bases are TGCGCCAGCAGCCAAGACGGTGTCTCCACAGATACGCAGTATTTT.

This CDR3 is CASSVWTGSDNEQFF. The DNA for the CDR3 is TGTGCCAGCAGCGTATGGACAGGGTCTGATAATGAGCAGTTCTTC. This rearrangement joins TRBV9 to TRBJ2-1; TRBD1 agrees at 8 bases. Germline V lookup: CDR1 SGDLS, CDR2 YYNGEE. V trimming: 1 base; J trimming: 7 bases; junction bases outside the gene matches: 7. This CDR3 comprises 15 residues.

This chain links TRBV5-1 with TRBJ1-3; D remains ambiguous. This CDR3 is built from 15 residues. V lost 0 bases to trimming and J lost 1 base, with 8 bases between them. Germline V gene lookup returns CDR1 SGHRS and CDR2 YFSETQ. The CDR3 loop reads CASSLDSESGNTIYF. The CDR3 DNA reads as TGCGCCAGCAGCTTGGATAGTGAATCTGGAAACACCATATATTTT.

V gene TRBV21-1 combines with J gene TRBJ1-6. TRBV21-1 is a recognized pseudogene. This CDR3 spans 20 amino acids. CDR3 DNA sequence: TGTGCCAGCAGCACCCTTCATCGGGCAGAAAGTAAGTGGGTGAATTCACCCCTCCACTTT. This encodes CASSTLHRAESKWVNSPLHF.

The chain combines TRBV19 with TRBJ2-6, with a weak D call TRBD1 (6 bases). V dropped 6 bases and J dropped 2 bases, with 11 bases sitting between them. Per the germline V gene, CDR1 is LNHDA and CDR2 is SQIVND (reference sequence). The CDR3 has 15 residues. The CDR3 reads CASRPRGAGANVLTF. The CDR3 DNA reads TGTGCCAGTAGACCCAGGGGAGCTGGGGCCAACGTCCTGACTTTC.

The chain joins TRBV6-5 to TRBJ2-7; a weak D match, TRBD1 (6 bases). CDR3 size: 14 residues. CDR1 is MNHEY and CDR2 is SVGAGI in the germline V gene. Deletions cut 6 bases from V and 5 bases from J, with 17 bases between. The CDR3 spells CASSSGQSGDEQYF. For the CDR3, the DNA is TGTGCCAGCAGCTCTGGACAGAGCGGCGACGAGCAGTACTTC.

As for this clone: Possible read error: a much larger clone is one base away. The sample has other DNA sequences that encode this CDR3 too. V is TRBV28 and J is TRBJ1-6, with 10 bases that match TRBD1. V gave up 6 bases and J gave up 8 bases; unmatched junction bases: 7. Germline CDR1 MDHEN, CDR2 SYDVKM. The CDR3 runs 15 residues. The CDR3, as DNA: TGTGCCAGCAGGCGTCTTGGGACAGGGGATTCACCCCTCCACTTT. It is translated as CASRRLGTGDSPLHF.

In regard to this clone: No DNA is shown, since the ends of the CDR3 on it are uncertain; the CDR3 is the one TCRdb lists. This CDR3 is CASSLSGPATNQPQHF. This rearrangement joins TRBV5-6 to TRBJ1-5. The CDR3 is 16 residues long, counting both termini. Germline values: CDR1 SGHDT, CDR2 YYEEEE.

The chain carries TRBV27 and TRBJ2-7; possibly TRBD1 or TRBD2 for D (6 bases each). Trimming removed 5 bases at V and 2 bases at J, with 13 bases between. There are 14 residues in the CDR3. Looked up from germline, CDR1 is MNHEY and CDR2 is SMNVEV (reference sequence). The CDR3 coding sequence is TGTGCCAGCAGTCCGCACGGGGGCCCCTACGAGCAGTACTTC. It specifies CASSPHGGPYEQYF.

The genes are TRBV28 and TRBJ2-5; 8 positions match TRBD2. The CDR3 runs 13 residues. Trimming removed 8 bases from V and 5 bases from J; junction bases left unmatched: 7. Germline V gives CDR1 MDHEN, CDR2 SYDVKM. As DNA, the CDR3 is TGTGCCAGCCGGCCGGGGGGGGTGGAGACCCAGTACTTC. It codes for CASRPGGVETQYF.